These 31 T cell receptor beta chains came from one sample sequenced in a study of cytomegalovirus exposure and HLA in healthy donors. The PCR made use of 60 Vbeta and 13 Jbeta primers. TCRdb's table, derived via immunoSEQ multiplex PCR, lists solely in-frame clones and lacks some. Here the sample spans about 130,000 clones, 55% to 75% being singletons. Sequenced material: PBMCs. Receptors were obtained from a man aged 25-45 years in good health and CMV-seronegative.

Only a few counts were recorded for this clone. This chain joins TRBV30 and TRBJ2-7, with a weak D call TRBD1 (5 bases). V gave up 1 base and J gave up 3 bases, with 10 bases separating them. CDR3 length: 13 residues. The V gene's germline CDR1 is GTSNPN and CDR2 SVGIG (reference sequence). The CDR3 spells CAWSDGRDYEQYF. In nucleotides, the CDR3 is TGTGCCTGGAGTGACGGCAGGGACTACGAGCAGTACTTC.

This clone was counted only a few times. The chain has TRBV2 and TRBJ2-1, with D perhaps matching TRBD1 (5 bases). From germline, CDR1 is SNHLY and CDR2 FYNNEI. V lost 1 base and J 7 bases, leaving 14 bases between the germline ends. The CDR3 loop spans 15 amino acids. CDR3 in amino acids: CASSEGGRVRNEQFF. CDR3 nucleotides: TGTGCCAGCAGTGAAGGGGGCAGGGTGAGGAATGAGCAGTTCTTC. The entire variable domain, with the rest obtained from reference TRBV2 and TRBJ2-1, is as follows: EPEVTQTPSHQVTQMGQEVILRCVPISNHLYFYWYRQILGQKVEFLVSFYNNEISEKSEIFDDQFSVERPDGSNFTLKIRSTKLEDSAMYFCASSEGGRVRNEQFFGPGTRLTVL.

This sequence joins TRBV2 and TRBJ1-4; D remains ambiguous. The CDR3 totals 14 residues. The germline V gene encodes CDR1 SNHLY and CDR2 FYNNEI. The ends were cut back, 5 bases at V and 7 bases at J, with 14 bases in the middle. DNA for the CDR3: TGTGCCAGCAGTAGCTCCGGGGAGCCTGAAAAACTGTTTTTT. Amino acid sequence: CASSSSGEPEKLFF.

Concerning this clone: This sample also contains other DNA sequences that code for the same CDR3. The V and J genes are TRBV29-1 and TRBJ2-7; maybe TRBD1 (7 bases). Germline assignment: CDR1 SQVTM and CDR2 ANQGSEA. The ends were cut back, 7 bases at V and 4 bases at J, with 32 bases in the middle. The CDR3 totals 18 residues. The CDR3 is CSAEGGGEGSGRKYEQYF. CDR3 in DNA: TGCAGCGCCGAAGGAGGGGGCGAGGGTAGCGGAAGAAAATACGAGCAGTACTTC.

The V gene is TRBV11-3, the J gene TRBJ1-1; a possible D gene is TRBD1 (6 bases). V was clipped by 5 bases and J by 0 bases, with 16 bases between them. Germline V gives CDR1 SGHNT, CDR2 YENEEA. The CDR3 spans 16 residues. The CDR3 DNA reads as TGTGCCAGCAGCACCAGACAGGCCCAGTTGAACACTGAAGCTTTCTTT. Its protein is CASSTRQAQLNTEAFF. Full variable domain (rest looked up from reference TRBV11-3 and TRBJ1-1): EAGVVQSPRYKIIEKKQPVAFWCNPISGHNTLYWYLQNLGQGPELLIRYENEEAVDDSQLPKDRFSAERLKGVDSTLKIQPAELGDSAVYLCASSTRQAQLNTEAFFGQGTRLTVV.

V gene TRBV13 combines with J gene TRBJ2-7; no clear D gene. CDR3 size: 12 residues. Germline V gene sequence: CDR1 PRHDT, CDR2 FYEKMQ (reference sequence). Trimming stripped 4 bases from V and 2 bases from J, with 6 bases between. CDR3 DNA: TGTGCCAGCAGCTCCCCTCCCTACGAGCAGTACTTC. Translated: CASSSPPYEQYF.

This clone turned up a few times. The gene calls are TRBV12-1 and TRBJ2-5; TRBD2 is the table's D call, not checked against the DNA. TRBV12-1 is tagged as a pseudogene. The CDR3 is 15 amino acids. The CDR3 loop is CASSPGLAGGQGQYF. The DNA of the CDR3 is TGTGCCAGCAGCCCAGGACTAGCGGGGGGGCAAGGCCAGTACTTC.

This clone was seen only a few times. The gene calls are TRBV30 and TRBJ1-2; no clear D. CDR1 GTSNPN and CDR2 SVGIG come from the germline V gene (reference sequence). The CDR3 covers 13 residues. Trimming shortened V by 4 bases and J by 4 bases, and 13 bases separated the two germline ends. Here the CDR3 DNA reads TGTGCCTGGATAAGTGGGCTTGCCTATGGCTACACCTTC. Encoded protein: CAWISGLAYGYTF.

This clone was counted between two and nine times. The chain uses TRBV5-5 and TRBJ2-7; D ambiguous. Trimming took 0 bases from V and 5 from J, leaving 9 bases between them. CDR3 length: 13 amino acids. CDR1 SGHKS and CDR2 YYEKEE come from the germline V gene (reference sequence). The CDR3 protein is CASSLDLFNEQYF. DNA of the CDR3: TGTGCCAGCAGCTTGGACTTATTCAACGAGCAGTACTTC. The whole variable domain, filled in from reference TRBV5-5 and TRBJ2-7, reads DAGVTQSPTHLIKTRGQQVTLRCSPISGHKSVSWYQQVLGQGPQFIFQYYEKEERGRGNFPDRFSARQFPNYSSELNVNALLLGDSALYLCASSLDLFNEQYFGPGTRLTVT.

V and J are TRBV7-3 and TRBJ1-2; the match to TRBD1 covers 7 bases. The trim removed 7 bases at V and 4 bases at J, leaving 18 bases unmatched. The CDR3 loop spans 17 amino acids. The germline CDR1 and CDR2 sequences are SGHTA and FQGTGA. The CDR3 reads CASTQPPSLGTVYGYTF. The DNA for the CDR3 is TGTGCCAGCACCCAACCCCCGTCCCTCGGGACAGTCTATGGCTACACCTTC.

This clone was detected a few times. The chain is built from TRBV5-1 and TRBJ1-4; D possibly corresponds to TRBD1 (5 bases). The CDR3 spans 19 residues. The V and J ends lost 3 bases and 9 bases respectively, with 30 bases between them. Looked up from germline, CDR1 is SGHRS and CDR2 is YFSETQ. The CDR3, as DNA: TGCGCCAGCAGCTCACTTCTTTCCATCCCCGACAGATGTGGAAAAAAACTGTTTTTT. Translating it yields CASSSLLSIPDRCGKKLFF.

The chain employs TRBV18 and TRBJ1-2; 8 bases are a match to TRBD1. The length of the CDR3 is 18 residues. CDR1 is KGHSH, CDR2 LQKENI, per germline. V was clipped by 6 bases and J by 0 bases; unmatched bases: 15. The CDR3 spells CASSLVKNGQGTNYGYTF. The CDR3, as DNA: TGTGCCAGCTCCCTTGTAAAAAACGGACAGGGTACTAACTATGGCTACACCTTC.

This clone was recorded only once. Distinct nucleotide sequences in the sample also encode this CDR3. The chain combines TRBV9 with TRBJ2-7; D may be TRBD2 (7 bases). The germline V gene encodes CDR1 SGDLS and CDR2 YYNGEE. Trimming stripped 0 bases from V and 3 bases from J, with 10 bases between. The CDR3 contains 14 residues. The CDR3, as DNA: TGTGCCAGCAGCGTAGGGGGGGGCGGCTACGAGCAGTACTTC. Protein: CASSVGGGGYEQYF.

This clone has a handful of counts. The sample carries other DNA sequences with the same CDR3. This CDR3 reads CASSLSGGQETQYF. For the CDR3, the DNA is TGTGCCAGCAGCTTGTCAGGGGGCCAAGAGACCCAGTACTTC. The rearrangement links TRBV7-6 to TRBJ2-5, with 7 bases matching TRBD1. The V gene's germline CDR1 is SGHVS and CDR2 FNYEAQ. This CDR3 region has 14 residues. J gave up 1 base and V 3 bases, and 2 bases lay outside the gene matches.

For the CDR3, the DNA is TGTGCCAGCAGGTACTCGGGGGGCAACACTGAAGCTTTCTTT. Its translation is CASRYSGGNTEAFF. This rearrangement joins TRBV2 to TRBJ1-1, with a weak D call TRBD1 (6 bases). The CDR3 runs to 14 residues. V dropped 6 bases and J dropped 2 bases, with 13 bases sitting between them. Germline CDR1 is SNHLY and CDR2 is FYNNEI.

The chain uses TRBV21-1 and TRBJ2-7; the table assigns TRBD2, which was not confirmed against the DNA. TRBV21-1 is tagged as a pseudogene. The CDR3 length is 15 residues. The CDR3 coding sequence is TGTGCCAGCACCCACCGTTTTAGCGGCGGGCTCGAGCAGTACTTC. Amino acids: CASTHRFSGGLEQYF.

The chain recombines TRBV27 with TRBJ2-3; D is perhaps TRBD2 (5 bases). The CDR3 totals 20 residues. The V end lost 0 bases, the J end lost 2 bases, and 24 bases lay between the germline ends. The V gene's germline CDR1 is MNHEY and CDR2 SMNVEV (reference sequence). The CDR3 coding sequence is TGTGCCAGCAGTTTATCGTCGAGGCAGTCATGGGCGGGTGACACAGATACGCAGTATTTT. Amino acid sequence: CASSLSSRQSWAGDTDTQYF.

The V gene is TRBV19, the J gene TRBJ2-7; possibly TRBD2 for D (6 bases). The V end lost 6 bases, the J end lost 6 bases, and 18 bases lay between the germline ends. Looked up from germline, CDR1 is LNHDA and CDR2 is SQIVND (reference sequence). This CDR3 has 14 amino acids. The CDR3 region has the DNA TGTGCCAGTAGCAAACCGGGACTGCTTAGCGAGCAGTACTTC. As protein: CASSKPGLLSEQYF.

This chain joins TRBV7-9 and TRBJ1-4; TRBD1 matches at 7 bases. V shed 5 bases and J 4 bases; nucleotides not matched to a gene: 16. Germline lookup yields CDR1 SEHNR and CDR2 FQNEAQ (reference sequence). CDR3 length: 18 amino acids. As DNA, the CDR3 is TGTGCCAGCAGCCTATTCCCTCTGCGGGACAGCGTTAATGAAAAACTGTTTTTT. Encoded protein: CASSLFPLRDSVNEKLFF.

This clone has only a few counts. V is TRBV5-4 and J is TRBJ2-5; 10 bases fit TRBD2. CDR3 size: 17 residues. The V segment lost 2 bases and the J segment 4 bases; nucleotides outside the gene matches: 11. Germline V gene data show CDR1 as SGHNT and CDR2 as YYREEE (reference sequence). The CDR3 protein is CASSFSLAGVVGETQYF. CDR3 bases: TGTGCCAGCAGCTTTTCGCTAGCGGGGGTGGTAGGAGAGACCCAGTACTTC.

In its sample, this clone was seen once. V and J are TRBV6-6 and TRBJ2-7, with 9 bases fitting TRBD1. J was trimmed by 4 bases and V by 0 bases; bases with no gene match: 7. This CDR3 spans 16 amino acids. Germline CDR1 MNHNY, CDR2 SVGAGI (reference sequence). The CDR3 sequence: CASSYSMGQGTYEQYF. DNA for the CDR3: TGTGCCAGCAGTTACTCTATGGGACAGGGTACTTACGAGCAGTACTTC.

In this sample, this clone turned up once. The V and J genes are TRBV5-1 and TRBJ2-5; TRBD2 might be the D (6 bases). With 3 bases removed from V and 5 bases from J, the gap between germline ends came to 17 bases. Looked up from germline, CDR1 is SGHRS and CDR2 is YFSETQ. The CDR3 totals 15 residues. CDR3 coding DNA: TGCGCCAGCAGCTCTAGCGCGGGGTCGACGGAGACCCAGTACTTC. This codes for CASSSSAGSTETQYF. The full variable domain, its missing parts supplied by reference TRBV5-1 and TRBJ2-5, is KAGVTQTPRYLIKTRGQQVTLSCSPISGHRSVSWYQQTPGQGLQFLFEYFSETQRNKGNFPGRFSGRQFSNSRSEMNVSTLELGDSALYLCASSSSAGSTETQYFGPGTRLLVL.

The CDR3 DNA sequence: TGTGCCAGCAGCCGACCACACGGGACTAGCGGGGGGTCGACAGATACGCAGTATTTT. This translates into CASSRPHGTSGGSTDTQYF. The chain recombines TRBV7-2 with TRBJ2-3; 15 bases fit TRBD2. The CDR3 covers 19 residues. Germline V gene lookup returns CDR1 SGHTA and CDR2 FQGNSA. The V gene end was trimmed by 5 bases and the J gene end by 3 bases; junction bases not matched to a gene: 12.

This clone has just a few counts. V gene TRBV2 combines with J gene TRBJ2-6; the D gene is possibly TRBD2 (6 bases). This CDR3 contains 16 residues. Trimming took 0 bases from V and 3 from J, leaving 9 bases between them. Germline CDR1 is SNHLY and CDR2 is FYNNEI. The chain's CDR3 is CASSEAQGGGANVLTF. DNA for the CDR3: TGTGCCAGCAGTGAAGCCCAGGGAGGTGGGGCCAACGTCCTGACTTTC.

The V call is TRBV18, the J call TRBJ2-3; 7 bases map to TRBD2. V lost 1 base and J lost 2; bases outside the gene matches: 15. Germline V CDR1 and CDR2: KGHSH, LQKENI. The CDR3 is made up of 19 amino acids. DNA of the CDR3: TGTGCCAGCTCACCACGGTCTACTCGGGGGGTGGGGCCCACAGATACGCAGTATTTT. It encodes CASSPRSTRGVGPTDTQYF.

CDR3 in amino acids: CASSQSKEGPPYEQYF. The CDR3 region has the DNA TGCGCCAGCAGTCAATCGAAAGAGGGCCCCCCCTACGAGCAGTACTTC. The gene calls are TRBV23-1 and TRBJ2-7; possibly TRBD2 for D (5 bases). TRBV23-1 is flagged as an ORF with uncertain function. The CDR3 consists of 16 residues. Trimming shortened V by 0 bases and J by 2 bases, and 14 bases separated the two germline ends.

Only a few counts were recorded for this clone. CDR3 sequence reads: CASSSSEAGGGHEQYF. The CDR3 region has the DNA TGTGCCAGCAGCTCATCGGAAGCGGGGGGAGGTCACGAGCAGTACTTC. This sequence joins TRBV7-3 and TRBJ2-7, with 9 bases lining up with TRBD2. The CDR3 has 16 residues. V shed 4 bases, J shed 5 bases, and the junction held 12 bases outside the gene matches. Germline-derived CDR1 and CDR2 are SGHTA and FQGTGA.

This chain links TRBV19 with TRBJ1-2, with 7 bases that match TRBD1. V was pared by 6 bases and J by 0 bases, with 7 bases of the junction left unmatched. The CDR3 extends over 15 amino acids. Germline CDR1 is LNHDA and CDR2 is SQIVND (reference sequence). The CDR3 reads CASRRQGEANYGYTF. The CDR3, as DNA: TGTGCCAGTAGAAGACAGGGAGAAGCTAACTATGGCTACACCTTC.

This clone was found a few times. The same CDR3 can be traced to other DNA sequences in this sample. CDR3 region: CASSLGQGNQPQHF. The CDR3 DNA sequence: TGTGCCAGCAGCTTAGGACAGGGCAATCAGCCCCAGCATTTT. The chain joins TRBV7-9 to TRBJ1-5; D may be TRBD1 (6 bases). The CDR3 consists of 14 residues. Per the germline V gene, CDR1 is SEHNR and CDR2 is FQNEAQ (reference sequence). Deletions cut 1 base from V and 2 bases from J, with 6 bases between.

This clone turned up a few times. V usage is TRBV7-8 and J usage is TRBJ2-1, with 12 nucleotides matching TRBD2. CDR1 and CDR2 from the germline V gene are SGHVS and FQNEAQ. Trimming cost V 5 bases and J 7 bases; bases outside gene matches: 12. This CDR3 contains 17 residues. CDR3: CASSPRLLAGGINEQFF. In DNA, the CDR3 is TGTGCCAGCAGCCCAAGATTACTAGCGGGGGGTATTAATGAGCAGTTCTTC. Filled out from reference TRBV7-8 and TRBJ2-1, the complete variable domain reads GAGVSQSPRYKVAKRGQDVALRCDPISGHVSLFWYQQALGQGPEFLTYFQNEAQLDKSGLPSDRFFAERPEGSVSTLKIQRTQQEDSAVYLCASSPRLLAGGINEQFFGPGTRLTVL.

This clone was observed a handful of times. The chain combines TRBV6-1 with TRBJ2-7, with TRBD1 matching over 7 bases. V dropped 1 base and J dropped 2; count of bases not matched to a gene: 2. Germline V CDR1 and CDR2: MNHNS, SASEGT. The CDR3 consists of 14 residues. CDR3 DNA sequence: TGTGCCAGCAGTGAAGGGGACAGCGCCTACGAGCAGTACTTC. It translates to CASSEGDSAYEQYF.